The rows below give T cell receptor beta chains drawn from one sample of a study of cytomegalovirus exposure and HLA in healthy donors. The protocol was immunoSEQ multiplex PCR, while the TCRdb copy is restricted to in-frame clones and leaves out a portion. The sample records around 94,000 clones, around 66% being singletons. Sequenced: PBMCs. All receptors derive from a man aged 25-45 years in good health and CMV-seronegative. Both conserved end residues are part of each CDR3. D genes are given only for firm matches. The size field is filled for only some rows; it gives once, few, many or a size class.

clone_size,d_call,j_call,v_call,cdr3_aa,cdr3_nt
NA,NA,TRBJ1-1,TRBV19,CASSIQGANTEAFF,TGTGCCAGTAGTATTCAAGGGGCGAACACTGAAGCTTTCTTT
NA,TRBD1,TRBJ1-2,TRBV2,CASGTEDGYTF,TGTGCCAGCGGGACAGAGGATGGCTACACCTTC
NA,TRBD2,TRBJ2-5,TRBV9,CASSPGTSGRWETQYF,TGTGCCAGCAGCCCAGGGACTAGCGGGAGGTGGGAGACCCAGTACTTC
NA,NA,TRBJ1-2,TRBV4-1,CASSYNGYYGYTF,TGCGCCAGCAGCTATAACGGGTACTATGGCTACACCTTC
few,NA,TRBJ2-3,TRBV6-5,CASSYEAGTDTQYF,TGTGCCAGCAGTTACGAGGCGGGCACAGATACGCAGTATTTT
NA,NA,TRBJ2-7,TRBV14,CASSRTGGSPHEQYF,TGTGCCAGCAGCCGTACTGGGGGGTCCCCCCACGAGCAGTACTTC
NA,NA,TRBJ2-7,TRBV27,CASSLSPGFPYEQYF,TGTGCCAGCAGTTTATCCCCCGGGTTCCCCTACGAGCAGTACTTC
NA,NA,TRBJ1-6,TRBV7-8,CASSLAGVYNSPLHF,TGTGCCAGCAGCTTAGCCGGAGTCTATAATTCACCCCTCCACTTT
NA,NA,TRBJ1-5,TRBV5-6,CASSLYSNQPQHF,TGTGCCAGCAGCTTATATAGCAATCAGCCCCAGCATTTT
NA,TRBD2,TRBJ2-2,TRBV7-7,CASSLAASGGNTGELFF,TGTGCTAGCAGCTTAGCGGCTAGCGGGGGGAACACCGGGGAGCTGTTTTTT
NA,NA,TRBJ1-6,TRBV13,CASSLGRGWNSPLHF,TGTGCCAGCAGCTTGGGCAGGGGCTGGAATTCACCCCTCCACTTT
NA,NA,TRBJ2-5,TRBV27,CASSPIAAQETQYF,TGTGCCAGCAGTCCCATAGCAGCCCAAGAGACCCAGTACTTC
once,TRBD2,TRBJ2-7,TRBV5-6,CASGLAGSYEQYF,TGTGCCAGCGGACTAGCGGGGTCCTACGAGCAGTACTTC
NA,TRBD2,TRBJ2-1,TRBV28,CASNPLGLAGAANEQFF,TGTGCCAGCAATCCCCTTGGACTAGCGGGAGCCGCCAATGAGCAGTTCTTC
NA,NA,TRBJ1-5,TRBV19,CATKFSQVRSPQHF,TGTGCCACTAAATTTTCCCAGGTTCGGTCGCCCCAGCATTTT
NA,TRBD2,TRBJ2-1,TRBV5-1,CASSLALAGVSYNEQFF,TGCGCCAGCAGCTTGGCTCTAGCGGGAGTCTCCTACAATGAGCAGTTCTTC
NA,NA,TRBJ2-6,TRBV27,CASSRRTGGANVLTF,TGTGCCAGCAGTCGGAGGACGGGCGGGGCCAACGTCCTGACTTTC
few,NA,TRBJ1-2,TRBV10-3,CAISESQVSYGYTF,TGTGCCATCAGTGAGTCACAGGTTTCCTATGGCTACACCTTC
NA,NA,TRBJ2-7,TRBV7-9,CASSLALGTSYEQYF,TGTGCCAGCAGCTTAGCGCTAGGCACCTCTTACGAGCAGTACTTC
NA,TRBD1,TRBJ2-5,TRBV30,CAWRTGGAETQYF,TGTGCCTGGAGGACAGGGGGCGCGGAGACCCAGTACTTC
NA,NA,TRBJ1-6,TRBV6-1,CASDSAVYNSPLHF,TGTGCCAGCGACTCAGCTGTCTATAATTCACCCCTCCACTTT